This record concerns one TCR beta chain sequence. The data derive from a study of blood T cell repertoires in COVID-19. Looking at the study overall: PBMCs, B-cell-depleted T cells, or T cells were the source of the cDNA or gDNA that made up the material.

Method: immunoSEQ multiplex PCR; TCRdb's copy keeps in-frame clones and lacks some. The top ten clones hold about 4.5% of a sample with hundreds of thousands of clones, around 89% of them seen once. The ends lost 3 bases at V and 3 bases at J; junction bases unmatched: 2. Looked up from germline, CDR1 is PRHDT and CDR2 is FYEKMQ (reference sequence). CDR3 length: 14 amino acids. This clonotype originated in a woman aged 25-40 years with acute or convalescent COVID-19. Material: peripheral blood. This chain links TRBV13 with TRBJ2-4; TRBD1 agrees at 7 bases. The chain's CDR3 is CASSFRQGKNIQYF. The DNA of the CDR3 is TGTGCCAGCAGCTTCCGACAGGGCAAAAACATTCAGTACTTC. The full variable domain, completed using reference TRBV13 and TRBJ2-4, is AAGVIQSPRHLIKEKRETATLKCYPIPRHDTVYWYQQGPGQDPQFLISFYEKMQSDKGSIPDRFSAQQFSDYHSELNMSSLELGDSALYFCASSFRQGKNIQYFGAGTRLSVL.